Sequencing of this T cell receptor (beta chain) was carried out in a study of blood T cells in healthy people across ages (dated by TCRdb to the mid-2010s). Regarding the complete study: Template switching captured roughly one uniquely barcoded TCR beta cDNA molecule per two T cells in model experiments. To avoid experimental bias, donors of different ages were spread randomly across the sequencing lanes. Using deep sequencing normalized with unique cDNA molecular identifiers, the study measured how TCR beta repertoire diversity changes with age. Using the same blood draw, the study looked at two additional independent replicas of 1 million unique cDNA reads for two donors, one aged 18 to 29 and the other aged 80 or older. Donors were grouped into four age groups: young (average roughly 17 years), middle-aged (about 40), aged (around 60) and long-lived (roughly 80). Study-wide findings and limitations: As age increased, observed TCR beta diversity per million T cells dropped in a roughly linear way, and a significant reduction was already evident by age roughly 40. Because donor CMV infection status was unknown, age-related changes in expanded clonotypes were potentially confounded. Compared with the aged group, the long-lived group had more naive CD4+ T cells, fewer expanded clones and increased TCR diversity, suggesting age selection. A strong correlation was found between observed TCR beta diversity and the percentage of naive T cells measured by flow cytometry. Estimates of total diversity based on one million sequenced T cells were considered lower bounds and underestimates. Conclusive comparison of naive and antigen-experienced compartments was prevented by the profiling of bulk unsorted PBMCs.

Systemically healthy Caucasian individuals from Russia, some 36 in total and aged roughly 6 to 95 years, were included as donors. Around 9.9 milliliters of peripheral blood were collected from each donor into EDTA-treated Vacutainer tubes. Ficoll-Paque density-gradient centrifugation was used to isolate PBMCs, with at least 7 million per sample. Total RNA, at least 5 micrograms per sample, was extracted from PBMCs with Trizol reagent. For every donor, flow cytometry on a PBMC aliquot measured the percentage of naive CD45RAhigh/CD27high T cells. The library was prepared using 5' RACE. The run used an Illumina HiSeq 2500. A second PCR of about 7 to 12 cycles was performed with a sample-barcoded 5' primer and a J-beta primer mix. A template-switch 5' adaptor carrying 12 random nucleotides introduced a unique molecular identifier onto each TCR beta cDNA molecule. Each sample yielded at least 3 million CDR3-containing paired-end reads. First-strand cDNA synthesis was performed from all RNA using the Mint cDNA synthesis kit, with priming by a TRBC-specific oligonucleotide. After uracil-DNA glycosylase treatment, a first 18-cycle PCR used universal primers M1SS and BC2_uni_R on all cDNA. Regarding the original processing steps: For normalization, 1 million high-quality reads were randomly selected from each sample, with every read carrying a distinct molecular identifier. Instead of being binned into consensus sequences, reads that shared molecular identifiers were thrown out. MiTCR, set to a Q25 quality threshold and the strictest error-elimination algorithm, was used for CDR3 identification, clonotype clustering and error correction. A nonparametric unseen species model with Euler transformation was used to estimate lower-bound total TCR beta diversity. TCRdb passed the public sequencing reads through fastp at Q25 and MiXCR, retaining productive beta sequences. For every CDR3 protein sequence, its rows merge into one entry that carries the most common genes and DNA. In this record, the V and J calls reflect TCRdb's handling and not the investigators' own analysis. Recorded for this sample are some 860,000 distinct CDR3 sequences; 45% to 70% of them occurred a single time. The ten top clones hold roughly 25% of the sample.

Worth noting for this clonotype: Its target antigen remains unknown. No much larger clone exists at a distance of one base, and base qualities are not known.

The clonotype comes from a man aged 40-55 years in good health. Material for sequencing was blood.

The CDR3 is CSVVNRSYEQYF. The DNA reads as follows: TGCAGCGTTGTTAACAGGAGCTACGAGCAGTACTTC. This receptor chain uses TRBV29-1 and TRBJ2-5; the D gene is perhaps TRBD1, from 5 matching bases. The DNA end is a closer match to TRBJ2-7, so the J assignment may be wrong. CDR1 and CDR2 were assigned from the germline V gene as SQVTM and ANQGSEA. From its cysteine to its phenylalanine, the CDR3 spans 12 amino acids. The CDR3 DNA has 36 bases and is translated from base 1.